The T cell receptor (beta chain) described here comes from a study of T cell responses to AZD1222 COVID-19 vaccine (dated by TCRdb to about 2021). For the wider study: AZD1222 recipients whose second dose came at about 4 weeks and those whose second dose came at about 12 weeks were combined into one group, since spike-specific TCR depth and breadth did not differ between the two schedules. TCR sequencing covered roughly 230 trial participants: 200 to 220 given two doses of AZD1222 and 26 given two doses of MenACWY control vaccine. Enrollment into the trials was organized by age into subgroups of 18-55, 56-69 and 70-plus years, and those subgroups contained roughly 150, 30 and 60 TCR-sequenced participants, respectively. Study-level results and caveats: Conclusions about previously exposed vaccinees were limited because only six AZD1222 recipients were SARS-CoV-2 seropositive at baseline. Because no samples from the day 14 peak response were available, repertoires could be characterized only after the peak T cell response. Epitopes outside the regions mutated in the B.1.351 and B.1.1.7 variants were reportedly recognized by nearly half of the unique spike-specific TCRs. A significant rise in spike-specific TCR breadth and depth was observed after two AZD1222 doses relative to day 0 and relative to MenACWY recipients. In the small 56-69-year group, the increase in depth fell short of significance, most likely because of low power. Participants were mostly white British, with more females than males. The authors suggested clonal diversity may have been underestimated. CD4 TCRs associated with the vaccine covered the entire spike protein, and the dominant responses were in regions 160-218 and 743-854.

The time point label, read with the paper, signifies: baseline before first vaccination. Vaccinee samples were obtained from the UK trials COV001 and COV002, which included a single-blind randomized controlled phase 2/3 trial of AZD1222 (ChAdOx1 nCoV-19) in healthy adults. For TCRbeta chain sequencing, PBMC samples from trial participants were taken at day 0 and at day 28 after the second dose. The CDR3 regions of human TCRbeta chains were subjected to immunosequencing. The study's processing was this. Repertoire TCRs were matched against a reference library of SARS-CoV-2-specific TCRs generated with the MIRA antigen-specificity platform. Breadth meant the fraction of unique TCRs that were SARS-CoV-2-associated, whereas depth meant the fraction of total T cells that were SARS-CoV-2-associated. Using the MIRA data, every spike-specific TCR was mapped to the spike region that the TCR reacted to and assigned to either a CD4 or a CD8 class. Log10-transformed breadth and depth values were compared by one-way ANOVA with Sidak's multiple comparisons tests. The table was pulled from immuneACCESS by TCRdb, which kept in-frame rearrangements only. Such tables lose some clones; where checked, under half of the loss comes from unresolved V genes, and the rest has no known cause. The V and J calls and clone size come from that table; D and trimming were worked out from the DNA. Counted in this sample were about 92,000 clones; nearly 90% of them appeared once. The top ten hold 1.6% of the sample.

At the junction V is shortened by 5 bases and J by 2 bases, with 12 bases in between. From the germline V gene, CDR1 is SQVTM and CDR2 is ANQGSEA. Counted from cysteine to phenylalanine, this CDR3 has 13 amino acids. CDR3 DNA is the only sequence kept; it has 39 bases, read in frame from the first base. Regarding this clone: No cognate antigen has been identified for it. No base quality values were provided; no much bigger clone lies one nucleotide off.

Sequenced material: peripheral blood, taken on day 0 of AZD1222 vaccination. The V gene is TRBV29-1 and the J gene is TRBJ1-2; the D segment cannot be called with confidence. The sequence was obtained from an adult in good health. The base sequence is TGCAGCGTTAAATTGGGCTTAAACTATGGCTACACCTTC. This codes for CSVKLGLNYGYTF.